This entry lists 10 T cell receptor beta chains sequenced from one sample in a study of T cell repertoires in cytomegalovirus infection. TCRdb recomputed calls from the reads with MiXCR, one row per CDR3 protein. The profile covers around 770,000 distinct CDR3 sequences, with almost 30% appearing a single time and 10% to 15% taken by the ten largest. Their specific antigens are unknown. Sequencing was performed on cultured CD8+ T cells from PBMCs, taken from culture after CMV antigen stimulation. Every receptor here comes from a human donor in good health (CMV status not recorded). Some clones in this sample may be carry-over from other donors' samples.

The V gene is TRBV7-2, the J gene TRBJ2-1; TRBD2 might be the D (7 bases). Trimming removed 0 bases at V and 7 bases at J, with 16 bases between. The CDR3 runs 16 residues. Germline V gene sequence: CDR1 SGHTA, CDR2 FQGNSA. The CDR3 nucleotides read TGTGCCAGCAGCTTAGCGCGGCGGGGGCCCTTAAATGAGCAGTTCTTC. It translates to CASSLARRGPLNEQFF.

The rearrangement joins TRBV6-1 to TRBJ2-1, with a possible D match to TRBD2 (6 bases). This CDR3 is built from 12 residues. V was clipped by 6 bases and J by 7 bases, with 10 bases between them. Germline CDR1 is MNHNS and CDR2 is SASEGT. The CDR3 sequence: CASRAGQNEQFF. CDR3 in DNA: TGTGCCAGCAGAGCGGGCCAAAATGAGCAGTTCTTC.

This rearrangement joins TRBV20-1 to TRBJ2-1; D remains ambiguous. V was shortened by 1 base and J by 10 bases, with 11 bases between the two germline ends. The CDR3 has 12 residues. Germline V gene data show CDR1 as DFQATT and CDR2 as SNEGSKA (reference sequence). DNA of the CDR3: TGCAGTGCTAGAGGACCGAGTCGGGAGCAGTTCTTC. It is translated as CSARGPSREQFF.

This clonotype was seen only once. The chain uses TRBV12-3 or TRBV12-4 and TRBJ2-5; TRBD2 matches 12 bases. The CDR3 is 16 residues long. J was trimmed by 1 base and V by 5 bases; bases with no gene match: 5. CDR3 bases: TGTGCCAGCAGTCTCCTACTAGCGGGGGGCCAAGAGACCCAGTACTTC. It encodes CASSLLLAGGQETQYF.

This clonotype was detected once. The chain employs TRBV6-6 and TRBJ2-5; tentatively, D is TRBD1 (6 bases). Germline V CDR1 and CDR2: MNHNY, SVGAGI (reference sequence). V was clipped by 8 bases and J by 7 bases, with 17 bases between them. The CDR3 spans 13 residues. The CDR3 region has the DNA TGTGCCAGCTTAACAGGGTCCTTTATGACCCAGTACTTC. It is translated as CASLTGSFMTQYF.

This clonotype was counted at least ten times. The chain is built from TRBV7-9 and TRBJ1-2; no reliable D call. This CDR3 has 15 amino acids. Germline assignment: CDR1 SEHNR and CDR2 FQNEAQ (reference sequence). Trimming took off 1 base at V and 4 bases at J, with 13 bases between the two ends. The CDR3 here is CASSLVSYVAYGYTF. The DNA for the CDR3 is TGTGCCAGCAGCTTAGTCTCTTACGTCGCCTATGGCTACACCTTC.

This clonotype appeared many times. This rearrangement joins TRBV29-1 to TRBJ2-1; tentatively, D is TRBD2 (5 bases). The CDR3 sequence is 13 residues long. Germline assignment: CDR1 SQVTM and CDR2 ANQGSEA. V lost 4 bases, J lost 0 bases, and 7 bases lay in between. CDR3 sequence reads: CSVVGSSYNEQFF. The CDR3, as DNA: TGCAGCGTTGTAGGGAGCTCCTACAATGAGCAGTTCTTC.

This clonotype was seen ten or more times. This chain uses TRBV7-8 with TRBJ2-7; 9 bases map to TRBD2. Germline CDR1 and CDR2: SGHVS and FQNEAQ. Unmatched junction bases numbered 8, after V lost 7 bases and J lost 4 bases. The CDR3 runs 14 residues. The CDR3, as DNA: TGTGCCAGCACCCCAGCGGGGGGACCTTACGAGCAGTACTTC. Amino acid sequence: CASTPAGGPYEQYF.

This clonotype was recorded a few times. The rearrangement links TRBV5-1 to TRBJ2-5, with 10 bases lining up with TRBD1. Germline assignment: CDR1 SGHRS and CDR2 YFSETQ. The ends lost 4 bases at V and 5 bases at J; junction bases unmatched: 8. The CDR3 extends over 15 amino acids. The CDR3 nucleotides read TGCGCCAGCAGCCATGGGACAGGGGCTGGGGAGACCCAGTACTTC. It specifies CASSHGTGAGETQYF.

The chain carries TRBV19 and TRBJ1-6, with 8 positions matching TRBD1. Germline V CDR1 and CDR2: LNHDA, SQIVND (reference sequence). The J segment lost 8 bases and the V segment lost 8 bases, leaving 11 bases of the junction unmatched. The CDR3 length is 15 residues. CDR3 sequence reads: CASSPAGGRDSPLHF. The DNA of the CDR3 is TGTGCCAGTTCCCCCGCAGGGGGCAGAGATTCACCCCTCCACTTT.